The 16 T cell receptor beta chains below were found in one sample sequenced in a study of cytomegalovirus exposure and HLA in healthy donors. TCRdb's copy holds only in-frame clones and misses some; the assay was immunoSEQ multiplex PCR. Counted here are about 160,000 clones, around nine tenths occurring once; the ten biggest clones make up 10%. Sequenced input: PBMCs. All receptors come from a young woman in good health and CMV-seropositive.

This clone has a handful of counts. V and J are TRBV5-1 and TRBJ2-7; 7 bases line up with TRBD1. The CDR3 length is 16 residues. In germline, CDR1 is SGHRS, CDR2 YFSETQ. With 1 base clipped from V and 3 bases from J, the junction kept 10 bases outside the gene matches. The DNA of the CDR3 is TGCGCCAGCAGCTTGTACTTGGGGGCAGGGGGCTACGAGCAGTACTTC. Its translation is CASSLYLGAGGYEQYF.

The chain couples TRBV23-1 to TRBJ2-1, with a weak D call TRBD1 (6 bases). TRBV23-1 is known as an ORF, though its function is uncertain. The CDR3 is 17 amino acids. Trimming stripped 0 bases from V and 6 bases from J, with 18 bases between. The CDR3 bases are TGCGCCAGCAGTCAATCGGCCCAGACAGGTAACTTCAATGAGCAGTTCTTC. This translates into CASSQSAQTGNFNEQFF.

This chain joins TRBV28 and TRBJ2-7; 9 bases are shared with TRBD2. The V gene end was trimmed by 11 bases and the J gene end by 7 bases; junction bases not matched to a gene: 15. CDR3 length: 14 amino acids. Per the germline V gene, CDR1 is MDHEN and CDR2 is SYDVKM. This chain's CDR3 is CASALGGRAREQYF. In DNA form, the CDR3 reads TGTGCCTCCGCCTTGGGCGGGAGGGCCCGGGAGCAGTACTTC.

The V call is TRBV30, the J call TRBJ2-1; TRBD2 aligns across 9 bases. The V gene's germline CDR1 is GTSNPN and CDR2 SVGIG (reference sequence). The CDR3 spans 13 residues. The J segment lost 9 bases and the V segment lost 3 bases, leaving 6 bases of the junction unmatched. CDR3: CAWRRGRDGEQFF. In DNA form, the CDR3 reads TGTGCCTGGAGGCGCGGGAGGGACGGTGAGCAGTTCTTC.

This clone was found many times. The chain links TRBV18 to TRBJ2-4; D call uncertain. V lost 2 bases and J lost 6, with 11 bases in between. There are 14 residues in the CDR3. Per the germline V gene, CDR1 is KGHSH and CDR2 is LQKENI. The CDR3 sequence is CASSPLGERNIQYF. The DNA of the CDR3 is TGTGCCAGCTCACCATTAGGAGAAAGAAACATTCAGTACTTC.

V usage is TRBV9 and J usage is TRBJ1-4, with D unresolved. The CDR3 consists of 15 residues. Trimming shortened V by 4 bases and J by 4 bases, and 14 bases separated the two germline ends. Per the germline V gene, CDR1 is SGDLS and CDR2 is YYNGEE. The CDR3 coding sequence is TGTGCCAGCAGCCCACCGACTGCCGATAATGAAAAACTGTTTTTT. It specifies CASSPPTADNEKLFF.

This chain links TRBV4-1 with TRBJ1-4, with 7 bases aligning to TRBD1. The V gene end was trimmed by 1 base and the J gene end by 8 bases; junction bases not matched to a gene: 7. Germline values: CDR1 MGHRA, CDR2 YSYEKL. The length of the CDR3 is 15 residues. The CDR3 is CASSQGRQGYEKLFF. DNA of the CDR3: TGCGCCAGCAGCCAAGGTAGACAGGGTTACGAAAAACTGTTTTTT.

The chain couples TRBV27 to TRBJ2-7, with D tentatively TRBD1 (5 bases). This CDR3 contains 16 residues. Germline V gene data show CDR1 as MNHEY and CDR2 as SMNVEV (reference sequence). The ends were cut back, 4 bases at V and 1 base at J, with 17 bases in the middle. The CDR3: CASSWTSDGSSYEQYF. CDR3 bases: TGTGCCAGCAGTTGGACAAGCGACGGAAGTTCCTACGAGCAGTACTTC.

This clone was detected only once. The V gene is TRBV19, the J gene TRBJ2-2; D remains unclear. Trimming removed 3 bases from V and 6 bases from J, with 5 bases in between. CDR1 and CDR2 (germline): LNHDA, SQIVND (reference sequence). The CDR3 loop spans 12 amino acids. The CDR3 sequence: CASSIRAGELFF. CDR3 DNA sequence: TGTGCCAGTAGTATCCGTGCCGGGGAGCTGTTTTTT.

This clone has a handful of counts. The chain links TRBV6-5 to TRBJ1-3, with TRBD1 identical over 9 bases. The CDR3 sequence is 15 residues long. The germline V gene encodes CDR1 MNHEY and CDR2 SVGAGI. V lost 4 bases, J lost 6 bases, and 7 bases stayed unmatched. In nucleotides, the CDR3 is TGTGCCAGCAGTTTGGACAGGGGCGTTGAAAACACCATATATTTT. Residues: CASSLDRGVENTIYF.

J is TRBJ1-1 and V is TRBV6-5; D perhaps matches TRBD1 (6 bases). This CDR3 is built from 11 residues. Germline CDR1 MNHEY, CDR2 SVGAGI. The V and J ends lost 8 bases and 4 bases respectively, with 8 bases between them. CDR3 residues: CASEGGTEAFF. The CDR3 DNA is TGTGCCAGCGAAGGGGGCACTGAAGCTTTCTTT.

The gene calls are TRBV5-1 and TRBJ2-1; 9 positions match TRBD2. Germline assignment: CDR1 SGHRS and CDR2 YFSETQ. There are 15 residues in the CDR3. V was pared by 2 bases and J by 8 bases, with 8 bases of the junction left unmatched. CDR3 sequence (DNA): TGCGCCAGCAGCTTCCTAGCGGGACTTACTGATGAGCAGTTCTTC. The encoded protein is CASSFLAGLTDEQFF.

The chain carries TRBV12-2 and TRBJ1-5; TRBD1, as called in the table, went unchecked against the DNA. TRBV12-2 is an annotated pseudogene. CDR3 length equals 15 residues. CDR3 nucleotide sequence: TGTGCAAGTCGCTTGCGACAGGGACGCAATCAGCCCCAGCATTTT. Protein sequence: CASRLRQGRNQPQHF.

This sequence joins TRBV5-8 and TRBJ1-2; maybe TRBD1 (5 bases). The CDR3 runs 13 residues. V gave up 7 bases and J gave up 7 bases, with 17 bases separating them. Germline V gene data show CDR1 as SGHTS and CDR2 as YDEGEE. CDR3 in DNA: TGTGCCAGCGGTAGGGGTAGGGCCGGTGGCTACACCTTC. This codes for CASGRGRAGGYTF.

The chain recombines TRBV30 with TRBJ2-2; D is ambiguous. V was cut by 0 bases and J by 4 bases, with 6 bases left in between. Germline V gene data show CDR1 as GTSNPN and CDR2 as SVGIG (reference sequence). The CDR3 has 13 amino acids. The CDR3 coding sequence is TGTGCCTGGAGTGTACGAGGCACCGGGGAGCTGTTTTTT. Translated, it gives CAWSVRGTGELFF. The full variable domain, rest sourced from reference TRBV30 and TRBJ2-2, is SQTIHQWPATLVQPVGSPLSLECTVEGTSNPNLYWYRQAAGRGLQLLFYSVGIGQISSEVPQNLSASRPQDRQFILSSKKLLLSDSGFYLCAWSVRGTGELFFGEGSRLTVL.

The chain links TRBV2 to TRBJ2-3; tentative D call: TRBD2 (5 bases). The V and J ends lost 3 bases and 8 bases respectively, with 6 bases between them. Germline CDR1 is SNHLY and CDR2 is FYNNEI. CDR3 length: 11 residues. CDR3 DNA: TGTGCCAGCAGTGACGAGGGTACGCAGTATTTT. Protein product: CASSDEGTQYF.